A selection of T cell receptor beta chains follows, all from one sample in a study of shared clonotypes between healthy human individuals. Using immunoSEQ multiplex PCR, the repertoire was profiled, and TCRdb retains in-frame clones only, with some absent. The sample has about 2 million clones; roughly 94% are singletons. The sequenced sample was naive CD8+ T cells sorted from blood. All receptors derive from a man younger than 35 in good health. Both conserved end residues are part of each CDR3. A D gene is named only where the DNA matches it firmly. Expanded clones get a size class; other rows say once, few or many, or leave the size out.

v_gene	d_gene	j_gene	abundance	CDR3aa	CDR3nt
TRBV7-2	TRBD1	TRBJ1-1	-	CASSLAQGAVYDTEAFF	TGTGCCAGCAGCTTAGCACAGGGGGCCGTTTATGACACTGAAGCTTTCTTT
TRBV5-1	-	TRBJ2-1	-	CASSLDSNHTMIVYNEQFF	TGCGCCAGCAGCTTGGATAGTAACCACACGATGATTGTCTACAATGAGCAGTTCTTC
TRBV9	-	TRBJ2-1	-	CASSVDVFDEQFF	TGTGCCAGCAGCGTAGATGTCTTCGATGAGCAGTTCTTC
TRBV27	-	TRBJ2-7	-	CASSLGHPYEQYF	TGTGCCAGCAGTTTAGGTCACCCCTACGAGCAGTACTTC
TRBV2	-	TRBJ1-5	-	CASSEAQGGQPQHF	TGTGCCAGCAGTGAAGCACAGGGAGGGCAGCCCCAGCATTTT
TRBV5-1	-	TRBJ1-2	-	CASSLGRGENYGYTF	TGCGCCAGCAGCTTGGGCCGCGGGGAAAACTATGGCTACACCTTC
TRBV6-5	-	TRBJ2-7	-	CASGGLYEQYF	TGTGCCAGCGGGGGGCTTTACGAGCAGTACTTC
TRBV30	TRBD1	TRBJ2-2	-	CAGQGAVSTGELFF	TGTGCCGGCCAGGGGGCCGTAAGCACCGGGGAGCTGTTTTTT
TRBV7-9	-	TRBJ2-1	-	CASTDEEGSFYNEQFF	TGTGCCAGCACGGACGAGGAGGGGAGTTTCTACAATGAGCAGTTCTTC
TRBV19	TRBD2	TRBJ2-3	-	CASSPGGGTSTDTQYF	TGTGCCAGTAGTCCGGGAGGGGGGACCAGCACAGATACGCAGTATTTT
TRBV12-5	-	TRBJ2-7	-	CASGLGDGGPLSEQYF	TGTGCTAGTGGTTTGGGCGATGGAGGGCCGCTATCCGAGCAGTACTTC
TRBV5-6	-	TRBJ1-1	few	CASSSAGEAFF	TGTGCCAGCAGCTCAGCCGGTGAAGCTTTCTTT
TRBV7-6	-	TRBJ1-6	-	CASSRADGYNSPLHF	TGTGCCAGCAGCCGAGCCGACGGCTATAATTCACCCCTCCACTTT
TRBV4-1	-	TRBJ2-7	-	CASSQDPVREELTYEQYF	TGCGCCAGCAGCCAAGACCCGGTTCGAGAAGAGTTAACCTACGAGCAGTACTTC
TRBV7-9	-	TRBJ1-1	once	CASSLEQGVNTEAFF	TGTGCCAGCAGCTTAGAGCAGGGTGTGAACACTGAAGCTTTCTTT
TRBV7-9	TRBD1	TRBJ1-2	-	CASSSTGGAYGYTF	TGTGCCAGCAGCTCAACAGGGGGAGCCTATGGCTACACCTTC
TRBV30	TRBD1	TRBJ1-1	-	CAWSVGTAEAFF	TGTGCCTGGAGTGTGGGGACAGCAGAAGCTTTCTTT
TRBV6-7	-	TRBJ2-7	-	CASSYSTVTDTYEQYF	TGTGCCAGCAGTTACTCGACCGTGACAGATACCTACGAGCAGTACTTC
TRBV7-2	-	TRBJ2-1	once	CASSPGNYNEQFF	TGTGCCAGCAGCCCCGGGAACTACAATGAGCAGTTCTTC
TRBV11-2	-	TRBJ2-5	-	CASLALETQYF	TGTGCCAGCTTGGCACTAGAGACCCAGTACTTC
TRBV11-2	TRBD2	TRBJ2-3	-	CASRGLAGVDTDTQYF	TGTGCCAGCAGGGGGCTAGCGGGAGTCGACACAGATACGCAGTATTTT
TRBV9	-	TRBJ1-3	-	CASADTSGNTIYF	TGTGCCAGCGCCGACACCTCTGGAAACACCATATATTTT
TRBV19	-	TRBJ1-3	-	CASMWRGDPGNTIYF	TGTGCCAGTATGTGGCGGGGGGACCCTGGAAACACCATATATTTT
TRBV4-1	-	TRBJ2-7	-	CASREGGQPTYEQYF	TGCGCCAGCAGGGAAGGCGGGCAACCGACCTACGAGCAGTACTTC
TRBV7-8	TRBD1	TRBJ2-7	once	CASSFPDREVNEQYF	TGTGCCAGCAGTTTTCCCGACAGGGAAGTAAACGAGCAGTACTTC
TRBV19	-	TRBJ1-1	-	CASSISLNTEAFF	TGTGCCAGTAGTATAAGCCTGAACACTGAAGCTTTCTTT